These 27 T cell receptor beta chains came from one sample sequenced in a study of blood T cells in healthy people across ages. For the second PCR, which ran for about 6 to 11 cycles, a sample-barcoded 5' primer and a J-beta primer mix were used. One entry per CDR3 protein, called by TCRdb with MiXCR from the 5' RACE reads. The data contain 540,000 or so distinct CDR3 sequences, around 48% of them singletons. Sequenced material: blood. These receptors were taken from a man aged 80 or over in good health.

This clonotype was picked up a small number of times. The J gene is TRBJ2-1, the V gene TRBV20-1; D may match TRBD1 or TRBD2 (5 bases each). The CDR3 totals 13 residues. Trimming removed 2 bases from V and 7 bases from J, with 12 bases in between. Germline V gives CDR1 DFQATT, CDR2 SNEGSKA (reference sequence). CDR3 in DNA: TGCAGTGCTAGAAGGGACGCAAGGAATGAGCAGTTCTTC. Translated, it gives CSARRDARNEQFF.

The chain links TRBV28 to TRBJ2-1, with TRBD2 identical over 12 bases. CDR3 size: 15 residues. J was trimmed by 10 bases and V by 6 bases; bases with no gene match: 10. Germline CDR1 MDHEN, CDR2 SYDVKM. The CDR3: CASSLVTSGRGEQFF. In DNA, the CDR3 is TGTGCCAGCAGCCTAGTGACTAGCGGGAGAGGAGAGCAGTTCTTC.

In its sample, this clonotype was seen a few times. The chain carries TRBV7-9 and TRBJ2-3, with TRBD2 identical over 11 bases. V lost 5 bases to trimming and J lost 7 bases; unmatched junction nucleotides: 11. Per germline, CDR1 SEHNR and CDR2 FQNEAQ (reference sequence). This CDR3 is built from 16 residues. CDR3 amino acids: CASSLLRTSGRNTQYF. The DNA for the CDR3 is TGTGCCAGCAGCCTCCTCCGGACTAGCGGGCGGAATACGCAGTATTTT.

About this clonotype itself: Just one base apart from a much larger clone, this may be a read error. The chain carries TRBV6-6 and TRBJ2-4; no clear D. The J call may be mistaken, given a closer DNA end match to TRBJ2-7. Germline V gives CDR1 MNHNY, CDR2 SVGAGI (reference sequence). The CDR3 loop spans 14 amino acids. CDR3 amino acids: CVTLSPGVKYEQYF. The CDR3 nucleotides are TGTGTCACACTCTCCCCGGGCGTAAAGTACGAGCAGTACTTC.

This clonotype was found a few times. V gene TRBV20-1 combines with J gene TRBJ2-6; TRBD1 or TRBD2 may be the D gene (5 bases each). V dropped 2 bases and J dropped 0 bases, with 17 bases sitting between them. Germline values: CDR1 DFQATT, CDR2 SNEGSKA (reference sequence). CDR3 length: 18 residues. CDR3 amino acids: CSARTRDRYFSGANVLTF. The CDR3, as DNA: TGCAGTGCTAGAACCCGGGACCGGTACTTCTCTGGGGCCAACGTCCTGACTTTC.

CDR3 residues: CASSWTGSNTEAFF. CDR3 bases: TGCGCCAGCAGCTGGACAGGGTCGAACACTGAAGCTTTCTTT. The J gene is TRBJ1-1, the V gene TRBV5-1, with TRBD1 matching over 8 bases. This CDR3 has 14 residues. Losses at the gene ends were 3 bases for V and 1 base for J; bases not matched to a gene: 2. Germline V lookup: CDR1 SGHRS, CDR2 YFSETQ. The full variable domain, completed using reference TRBV5-1 and TRBJ1-1, is KAGVTQTPRYLIKTRGQQVTLSCSPISGHRSVSWYQQTPGQGLQFLFEYFSETQRNKGNFPGRFSGRQFSNSRSEMNVSTLELGDSALYLCASSWTGSNTEAFFGQGTRLTVV.

The chain joins TRBV20-1 to TRBJ2-3; maybe TRBD2 (6 bases). The germline V gene encodes CDR1 DFQATT and CDR2 SNEGSKA (reference sequence). Deletions cut 7 bases from V and 4 bases from J, with 15 bases between. The CDR3 is 13 amino acids. The CDR3 DNA reads TGCAGTGTCGGAGGGGCAGAACCAGATACGCAGTATTTT. Translation gives CSVGGAEPDTQYF.

The chain couples TRBV27 to TRBJ2-1; TRBD2 agrees at 11 bases. Germline values: CDR1 MNHEY, CDR2 SMNVEV (reference sequence). J was trimmed by 4 bases and V by 3 bases; bases with no gene match: 8. The CDR3 totals 17 residues. This chain's CDR3 is CASSFRASGGSYNEQFF. CDR3 DNA sequence: TGTGCCAGCAGTTTCCGGGCTAGCGGGGGGTCATACAATGAGCAGTTCTTC.

This chain joins TRBV4-1 and TRBJ2-2, with D possibly TRBD2 on 6 matching bases. The germline CDR1 and CDR2 sequences are MGHRA and YSYEKL. V was shortened by 1 base and J by 6 bases, with 9 bases between the two germline ends. The CDR3 has 14 residues. The DNA of the CDR3 is TGCGCCAGCAGCCAAGGGAGGGGTTCCGGGGAGCTGTTTTTT. Protein product: CASSQGRGSGELFF.

This clonotype was found a few times. The chain links TRBV21-1 to TRBJ2-7. TRBV21-1 is assigned pseudogene status. This CDR3 comprises 11 residues. CDR3 in amino acids: CASMHVHEQYF. The CDR3 DNA sequence: TGTGCCAGCATGCACGTCCACGAGCAGTACTTC.

The chain recombines TRBV7-2 with TRBJ2-7; D possibly matches TRBD1 or TRBD2 (5 bases each). The CDR3 spans 16 residues. Germline V gene sequence: CDR1 SGHTA, CDR2 FQGNSA. Trimming pared 4 bases from V and 0 bases from J, leaving 16 bases between. The CDR3 loop reads CASSSDGTDSSYEQYF. The CDR3 DNA reads as TGTGCCAGCAGCTCAGACGGGACGGATAGCTCCTACGAGCAGTACTTC.

On this clonotype: The junction does not match germline at one end; this may be a read error. This chain uses TRBV6-1 with TRBJ2-4, with D possibly being TRBD2 (6 bases). CDR1 MNHNS and CDR2 SASEGT come from the germline V gene. There are 20 residues in the CDR3. CDR3 residues: CASSITGVGAPSLAKSIQYF. For the CDR3, the DNA is TGTGCCAGCAGCATCACGGGGGTTGGCGCCCCGAGTCTAGCCAAAAGCATTCAGTACTTC.

This clonotype has at least ten counts. V is TRBV6-6 and J is TRBJ2-7; unclear D gene. The CDR3 totals 11 residues. Germline-derived CDR1 and CDR2 are MNHNY and SVGAGI (reference sequence). V lost 7 bases and J 0 bases, leaving 4 bases between the germline ends. This CDR3 is CASKSSYEQYF. CDR3 in DNA: TGTGCCAGCAAAAGCTCCTACGAGCAGTACTTC.

The V call is TRBV6-2 or TRBV6-3, the J call TRBJ1-6, with D possibly being TRBD1 (6 bases). Per germline, CDR1 MNHEY and CDR2 SVGEGT. V lost 2 bases, J lost 5 bases, and 22 bases lay in between. This CDR3 is built from 19 residues. The CDR3 region is CASSYLPVQGVANNSPLHF. In DNA, the CDR3 is TGTGCCAGCAGTTACCTACCGGTACAGGGTGTCGCAAATAATTCACCCCTCCACTTT.

V gene TRBV30 combines with J gene TRBJ1-5; 7 nucleotides match TRBD1. The trim removed 0 bases at V and 4 bases at J, leaving 6 bases unmatched. This CDR3 has 15 amino acids. From germline, CDR1 is GTSNPN and CDR2 SVGIG (reference sequence). Here the CDR3 DNA reads TGTGCCTGGAGTGTAGGGACAGAACAAAATCAGCCCCAGCATTTT. It is translated as CAWSVGTEQNQPQHF.

Only a few counts were recorded for this clonotype. The rearrangement joins TRBV20-1 to TRBJ2-1; D may be TRBD1 (5 bases). The germline V and J ends were trimmed by 1 base and 0 bases, with 19 bases remaining between them. The germline gives CDR1 DFQATT, CDR2 SNEGSKA (reference sequence). The CDR3 has 18 residues. The CDR3 reads CSARASGSGRSSYNEQFF. The DNA of the CDR3 is TGCAGTGCTAGAGCATCAGGGTCTGGCCGCAGCTCCTACAATGAGCAGTTCTTC.

This clonotype has more than one count but fewer than ten. Here the CDR3 reads CASSQDRTSGSTDTQYF. The CDR3 DNA reads TGTGCCAGCAGCCAAGATAGGACTAGCGGAAGCACAGATACGCAGTATTTT. The chain combines TRBV3-1 with TRBJ2-3; 10 nucleotides line up with TRBD2. The CDR3 consists of 17 residues. Germline trimming cut 0 bases from V and 0 bases from J; bases unmatched to any gene: 3. Germline loops: CDR1 LGHDT, CDR2 YNNKEL (reference sequence).

This sequence joins TRBV24-1 and TRBJ2-5; D unresolved. V shed 0 bases and J shed 3 bases, with 7 bases lying between them. The CDR3 is 14 amino acids. The germline V gene has CDR1 KGHDR and CDR2 SFDVKD. CDR3 protein: CATSDLSQKETQYF. DNA for the CDR3: TGTGCCACCAGTGATTTGTCGCAGAAAGAGACCCAGTACTTC.

V usage is TRBV28 and J usage is TRBJ2-4, with 11 nucleotides matching TRBD2. The last part of the DNA fits TRBJ2-7 better; the J call may be wrong. Germline V gene lookup returns CDR1 MDHEN and CDR2 SYDVKM. This CDR3 is 15 amino acids long. CDR3 in amino acids: CASSLPTSGITEQYF. The DNA for the CDR3 is TGTGCCAGCAGTCTACCGACTAGCGGGATTACCGAGCAGTACTTC.

This clonotype showed up just a few times. This sequence may be a read error, since a much larger clone differs from it by one base. The chain combines TRBV6-6 with TRBJ2-1, with D possibly TRBD1 on 6 matching bases. Near its end, the DNA agrees better with TRBJ2-7, so the J call may be wrong. The CDR3 loop spans 13 amino acids. CDR1 and CDR2 (germline): MNHNY, SVGAGI (reference sequence). The CDR3 loop reads CASGEQGYNEQYF. The CDR3 bases are TGTGCCAGCGGGGAACAGGGCTACAATGAGCAGTACTTC.

The V gene is TRBV3-1, the J gene TRBJ2-1; no firm D call. Per the germline V gene, CDR1 is LGHDT and CDR2 is YNNKEL (reference sequence). The V end lost 2 bases, the J end lost 12 bases, and 8 bases lay between the germline ends. This CDR3 region has 11 residues. The CDR3 DNA follows: TGTGCCAGCAGCCAATCCTCTCTGCAGTTCTTC. Encoded protein: CASSQSSLQFF.

V is TRBV7-2 and J is TRBJ2-3; 7 positions agree with TRBD2. Germline CDR1 is SGHTA and CDR2 is FQGNSA. There are 15 residues in the CDR3. Trimming cost V 8 bases and J 4 bases; bases outside gene matches: 12. The DNA for the CDR3 is TGTGCCAGCCGCGGGAGCGGGATAAGCGCAGATACGCAGTATTTT. Translation gives CASRGSGISADTQYF.

This clonotype has a count of ten or more. The V gene is TRBV12-3 or TRBV12-4, the J gene TRBJ2-5; 9 bases agree with TRBD1. The V segment lost 3 bases and the J segment 11 bases; nucleotides outside the gene matches: 16. This CDR3 contains 16 residues. CDR3 DNA sequence: TGTGCCAGCAGTTTGACAGGGGGGCGTTTGGACAGGGAGCAGTACTTC. Amino acids: CASSLTGGRLDREQYF.

The chain recombines TRBV7-2 with TRBJ1-5, with a possible D match to TRBD1 (6 bases). Germline loops: CDR1 SGHTA, CDR2 FQGNSA. The CDR3 is made up of 16 amino acids. V was shortened by 2 bases and J by 4 bases, with 15 bases between the two germline ends. For the CDR3, the DNA is TGTGCCAGCAGCTTATGGGGCAGGGGCCTAAATCAGCCCCAGCATTTT. Translation gives CASSLWGRGLNQPQHF. Variable domain in full (rest from reference TRBV7-2 and TRBJ1-5): GAGVSQSPSNKVTEKGKDVELRCDPISGHTALYWYRQSLGQGLEFLIYFQGNSAPDKSGLPSDRFSAERTGGSVSTLTIQRTQQEDSAVYLCASSLWGRGLNQPQHFGDGTRLSIL.

This clonotype was observed a few times. This sequence joins TRBV3-1 and TRBJ2-3, with D hard to call. This CDR3 is built from 13 residues. The germline V gene encodes CDR1 LGHDT and CDR2 YNNKEL (reference sequence). V was trimmed by 0 bases and J by 6 bases, leaving 7 bases between them. In DNA, the CDR3 is TGTGCCAGCAGCCAAGAGATTGCGGATACGCAGTATTTT. Its translation: CASSQEIADTQYF.

J is TRBJ1-2 and V is TRBV14; TRBD1 matches at 8 bases. Trimming at V came to 2 bases and at J to 5 bases, leaving 7 bases not matched to a gene. CDR1 and CDR2 from the germline V gene are SGHDN and FVKESK. The CDR3 totals 15 residues. The CDR3 sequence: CASSQTQGARYGYTF. CDR3 nucleotides: TGTGCCAGCAGCCAAACCCAGGGGGCGAGATATGGCTACACCTTC.

This clonotype was observed a few times. The V gene is TRBV3-1, the J gene TRBJ1-6; D call uncertain. V lost 3 bases, J lost 7 bases, and 13 bases lay in between. This CDR3 has 15 amino acids. Germline CDR1 is LGHDT and CDR2 is YNNKEL (reference sequence). As DNA, the CDR3 is TGTGCCAGCAGCCAGAGAGGGAATGGCAATTCACCCCTCCACTTT. Protein: CASSQRGNGNSPLHF.